The 15 T cell receptor beta chains listed next were all sequenced from one sample in a study of blood T cell repertoires in COVID-19. Sequencing used immunoSEQ multiplex PCR; TCRdb keeps in-frame clones, though not all of them. The sample comprises more than 60,000 clones, 65% to 85% of which are singletons, and 5.8% rests with the top ten. The specimen was peripheral blood. The origin of the receptors is a man between 60 and 70 years old with active or convalescent COVID-19.

The rearrangement links TRBV5-6 to TRBJ1-5, with D possibly TRBD1 on 5 matching bases. Germline V gene sequence: CDR1 SGHDT, CDR2 YYEEEE. Trimming left V 4 bases short and J 2 bases short, with 16 bases between. CDR3 length: 16 residues. The DNA of the CDR3 is TGTGCCAGCAGCACGACCAGGGATTCGGGCAATCAGCCCCAGCATTTT. Translation: CASSTTRDSGNQPQHF.

The chain joins TRBV7-8 to TRBJ2-2, with 12 bases identical to TRBD2. CDR3 length equals 15 residues. Germline trimming cut 5 bases from V and 5 bases from J; bases unmatched to any gene: 3. Germline values: CDR1 SGHVS, CDR2 FQNEAQ. Here the CDR3 DNA reads TGTGCCAGCAGCCGAGGGACTAGCGGGACCGGGGAGCTGTTTTTT. Its protein is CASSRGTSGTGELFF.

J is TRBJ1-4 and V is TRBV20-1; perhaps TRBD1 as D (5 bases). The CDR3 covers 13 residues. Germline assignment: CDR1 DFQATT and CDR2 SNEGSKA (reference sequence). Trimming removed 3 bases from V and 7 bases from J, with 12 bases in between. The CDR3 is CSASEGRGEKLFF. DNA for the CDR3: TGCAGTGCTAGTGAGGGGAGGGGTGAAAAACTGTTTTTT.

The chain has TRBV11-1 and TRBJ1-3, with 8 bases lining up with TRBD1. Unmatched junction bases numbered 7, after V lost 5 bases and J lost 1 base. This CDR3 spans 16 amino acids. From germline, CDR1 is SGHAT and CDR2 FQDESV (reference sequence). The CDR3 DNA reads as TGTGCCAGCAGCATGGGACAGGTAGCTTCTGGAAACACCATATATTTT. This gives the protein CASSMGQVASGNTIYF.

The chain recombines TRBV2 with TRBJ1-5, with 8 bases lining up with TRBD1. The CDR3 contains 14 residues. The germline CDR1 and CDR2 sequences are SNHLY and FYNNEI. Germline trimming cut 6 bases from V and 4 bases from J; bases unmatched to any gene: 5. CDR3 in amino acids: CASRGDRSNQPQHF. Written as DNA, the CDR3 is TGTGCCAGCAGGGGGGACAGGTCAAATCAGCCCCAGCATTTT.

The gene calls are TRBV6-5 and TRBJ2-7, with a possible D match to TRBD1 (6 bases). This CDR3 spans 13 amino acids. V lost 6 bases to trimming and J lost 7 bases, with 16 bases between them. CDR1 is MNHEY, CDR2 SVGAGI, per germline. CDR3 residues: CASSPRNRDEQYF. In DNA, the CDR3 is TGTGCCAGCAGCCCCCGAAACAGGGATGAGCAGTACTTC.

This chain joins TRBV7-2 and TRBJ2-7; TRBD2 aligns across 8 bases. Germline V lookup: CDR1 SGHTA, CDR2 FQGNSA. Losses at the gene ends were 3 bases for V and 7 bases for J; bases not matched to a gene: 8. This CDR3 region has 14 residues. CDR3 protein: CASSLERGFREQYF. CDR3 DNA: TGTGCCAGCAGCTTGGAGCGGGGGTTTCGGGAGCAGTACTTC.

This clone was detected once. V and J are TRBV27 and TRBJ1-1; D remains ambiguous. CDR1 is MNHEY and CDR2 is SMNVEV in the germline V gene (reference sequence). The CDR3 runs 15 residues. The V gene lost 1 base and the J gene lost 0 bases, with 9 bases spanning the gap. CDR3 DNA sequence: TGTGCCAGCAGTTTATTGCCAGAAATGAACACTGAAGCTTTCTTT. As protein: CASSLLPEMNTEAFF.

This chain uses TRBV29-1 with TRBJ1-5, with TRBD1 matching 7 bases. Per germline, CDR1 SQVTM and CDR2 ANQGSEA. After removal of 4 bases from V and 4 bases from J, the junction contained 4 bases not matched to a gene. The CDR3 consists of 13 residues. The CDR3 coding sequence is TGCAGCGTTGGGGACAGCCTAAATCAGCCCCAGCATTTT. This sequence encodes CSVGDSLNQPQHF.

The chain has TRBV5-1 and TRBJ2-1; perhaps TRBD2 as D (5 bases). V was clipped by 4 bases and J by 4 bases, with 12 bases between them. This CDR3 region has 14 residues. Germline CDR1 is SGHRS and CDR2 is YFSETQ. The CDR3, as DNA: TGCGCCAGCAGCACCGGACGGGATTACAATGAGCAGTTCTTC. The encoded protein is CASSTGRDYNEQFF.

This sequence joins TRBV19 and TRBJ2-7, with D possibly called TRBD1 or TRBD2 (7 bases each). CDR1 is LNHDA and CDR2 is SQIVND in the germline V gene (reference sequence). This CDR3 spans 15 amino acids. Between the trimmed V and J ends, which lost 5 bases and 4 bases, there was a span of 18 bases. The CDR3 loop is CASSLGGTGGYEQYF. The CDR3 coding sequence is TGTGCCAGTAGTTTAGGGGGCACGGGGGGTTACGAGCAGTACTTC.

V is TRBV5-6 and J is TRBJ2-6, with D unresolved. Trimming left V 3 bases short and J 0 bases short, with 10 bases between. The CDR3 extends over 16 amino acids. Germline loops: CDR1 SGHDT, CDR2 YYEEEE. CDR3 residues: CASSSVQSSGANVLTF. CDR3 nucleotides: TGTGCCAGCAGCTCCGTACAGAGCTCTGGGGCCAACGTCCTGACTTTC.

The chain recombines TRBV5-4 with TRBJ1-2; weak D call: TRBD1 (5 bases). This CDR3 has 13 residues. Germline loops: CDR1 SGHNT, CDR2 YYREEE (reference sequence). V was trimmed by 3 bases and J by 8 bases, leaving 14 bases between them. The CDR3 bases are TGTGCCAGCAGCTCCCAGGGTATCTGGGGCTACACCTTC. Translating it yields CASSSQGIWGYTF.

Concerning this clone itself: This CDR3 is also generated by other DNA sequences in the sample. V is TRBV7-2 and J is TRBJ1-2; 7 nucleotides align to TRBD1. V lost 1 base, J lost 2 bases, and 1 base stayed unmatched. This CDR3 has 14 residues. Germline loops: CDR1 SGHTA, CDR2 FQGNSA. DNA for the CDR3: TGTGCCAGCAGCTTAGGACAGGGAAACTATGGCTACACCTTC. As protein: CASSLGQGNYGYTF. Using reference TRBV7-2 and TRBJ1-2 for the parts outside the CDR3, the full variable domain is GAGVSQSPSNKVTEKGKDVELRCDPISGHTALYWYRQSLGQGLEFLIYFQGNSAPDKSGLPSDRFSAERTGGSVSTLTIQRTQQEDSAVYLCASSLGQGNYGYTFGSGTRLTVV.

The chain recombines TRBV2 with TRBJ1-1, with D possibly TRBD1 on 5 matching bases. CDR1 SNHLY and CDR2 FYNNEI come from the germline V gene. V was clipped by 5 bases and J by 5 bases, with 12 bases between them. The CDR3 has 13 amino acids. CDR3 nucleotide sequence: TGTGCCAGCAGTTCTCAGGGTTGGACTGAAGCTTTCTTT. Its protein is CASSSQGWTEAFF.